Listed below are T cell receptor beta chains from one sample, sequenced in a study of human T cells and chemical hapten exposure. Each CDR3 protein gets one entry after TCRdb re-called the RACE reads with MiXCR. The sample has 150,000 to 200,000 distinct CDR3 sequences, roughly 26% seen once; the top ten hold approximately 2.1%. The material was whole blood, obtained in connection with sensitization to the hapten diphenylcyclopropenone (DPC). The origin of the receptors is a woman between 18 and 29 years old with alopecia areata. Some clones in this sample may be carry-over from other donors' samples. Both conserved end residues are part of each CDR3. Clone size is shown for a subset of rows, as once, few, many or a class of expanded clone.

clone size	V gene	J gene	CDR3 protein
.	TRBV9	TRBJ2-7	CASSAGTYQYEQYF
few	TRBV14	TRBJ1-1	CASSQFVGTEAFF
.	TRBV7-2	TRBJ1-3	CASGDRGLPGNTIYF
many	TRBV7-2	TRBJ1-2	CASSLGVVLGYTF
few	TRBV5-1	TRBJ2-7	CASSLTGKGFYEQYF
.	TRBV20-1	TRBJ1-1	CSARGAGDITEAFF
.	TRBV28	TRBJ2-3	CASTQSPTTITDTQYF
.	TRBV12-3/TRBV12-4	TRBJ2-7	CASSRAQQGSGEQYF
few	TRBV4-2	TRBJ2-1	CASSQGMGEQFF
few	TRBV6-4	TRBJ1-1	CASSETGQPNTEAFF
once	TRBV7-9	TRBJ2-1	CASSTRRGGPFNEQFF
.	TRBV5-6	TRBJ2-3	CASSYYTTGGMGPRQYF
few	TRBV2	TRBJ2-7	CASRGQWDLYEQYF
.	TRBV29-1	TRBJ2-5	CSGGWTGETQYF
.	TRBV5-1	TRBJ1-4	CASSLGDRPNEKLFF
.	TRBV7-3	TRBJ2-7	CASSLSGTGNSYEQYF
few	TRBV4-3	TRBJ2-3	CASSSGRGADTQYF
.	TRBV18	TRBJ1-5	CASSPGVSGNQPQHF
few	TRBV5-1	TRBJ2-7	CASSFQTGANEQYF
.	TRBV28	TRBJ2-2	CASSFGTGAVGELFF
.	TRBV29-1	TRBJ1-1	CSVIDIPKNTEAFF
few	TRBV10-3	TRBJ2-3	CAISKTGGTDTQYF
.	TRBV27	TRBJ1-1	CASRRGQVPRGTEAFF
many	TRBV29-1	TRBJ2-3	CSVGGRADTQYF
few	TRBV11-1	TRBJ2-3	CASSSPPREDTQYF
few	TRBV7-2	TRBJ1-2	CASSFTEGGYTF
few	TRBV2	TRBJ1-2	CASSPGFGGYGYTF
.	TRBV5-6	TRBJ2-7	CASSLDRFSYEQYF
.	TRBV15	TRBJ2-7	CATSRSTGGVEQQYF
.	TRBV7-2	TRBJ2-4	CASSRDELGIQYF
.	TRBV7-9	TRBJ2-2	CASSPGVGELFF
few	TRBV9	TRBJ2-3	CASSVEAGGYTDTQYF
many	TRBV11-2	TRBJ2-2	CASRMGAVEGGVIGPGELFF
.	TRBV20-1	TRBJ1-2	CSASPRDSGGYTF
many	TRBV20-1	TRBJ1-2	CSAPPYPGGYTF
.	TRBV9	TRBJ2-2	CASKDANTGELFF
many	TRBV7-9	TRBJ1-1	CASSRGTEAFF
.	TRBV3-1	TRBJ1-5	CASSQEGGPQHF
once	TRBV12-3/TRBV12-4	TRBJ1-1	CASSLGILGAFF
few	TRBV4-1	TRBJ2-1	CASSQAGRGPGNEQFF
.	TRBV4-1	TRBJ2-1	CASSQDQTRGVRYNEQFF
once	TRBV20-1	TRBJ2-6	CSADTGTGNSGANVLTF
few	TRBV25-1	TRBJ2-2	CASSDRAKNTGELFF
few	TRBV5-1	TRBJ1-6	CASSLDSSYNSPLHF
.	TRBV12-3/TRBV12-4	TRBJ2-5	CASSRGSLAYF